This T cell receptor beta chain was recorded in a study of early T cells in non-severe SARS-CoV-2 infection (dated by TCRdb to about 2021). Study-wide context: Because TCR sequencing relied on bulk RNA taken from unsorted whole blood, pairing of alpha and beta chains was not possible. Broad study findings and their caveats: Matching against VDJdb was skewed toward anti-spike CD8 responses, likely underestimated virus-specific expansions, and missed private and CD4 specificities.

Comment on this clonotype: The target of this receptor is not known. No quality values exist for individual bases; no much larger clone is one base distant.

The library was built by means of 5' RACE. Sequenced on a NextSeq 500. Unique molecular identifiers were attached to individual cDNA molecules in the TCR library protocol so that sequencing error and PCR bias could be corrected. Sequencing covered both TCR alpha and beta chains, and within each sample the abundances of alpha and beta sequences were tightly co-correlated. For the original study's pipeline: Decombinator V4 was used to annotate TCR sequences for V gene, J gene and CDR3. TCRs were defined as expanded if a significant change between any two time points was detected under a Poisson model with p below 0.0001. TCR abundances were normalised to the total number of TCRs sequenced in each sample and reported as counts per million. TRAV1-2 paired with TRAJ12, TRAJ20 or TRAJ33 defined MAIT TCRs, while TRAV10 paired with TRAJ18 defined iNKT TCRs. VDJdb, accessed 1 November 2021, was searched for CMV, EBV and SARS-CoV-2 annotated TCRs, with TCRs annotated for multiple antigens excluded. TCRdb's own reprocessing of the public reads used fastp at Q25 and MiXCR and kept productive beta chains. Merged by CDR3 protein, the rows form single entries marked with the most common genes and DNA. The V and J calls here are based on TCRdb, not the publication. In this sample the table shows under 70,000 distinct CDR3 sequences, around 4.9% of which occur a single time. The top ten clones comprise around 5% of the sample.

Set within a cohort of healthcare workers in London, UK, this nested case-control study involved weekly PCR testing of nasopharyngeal swabs along with blood sampling. Healthcare workers were enrolled in the week of the UK lockdown, from 23 to 31 March 2020, and were followed every week for up to roughly 15 weeks. For CDR1 and CDR2, the germline V gene (reference sequence) lists DFQATT and SNEGSKA. The CDR3 runs 15 amino acids, cysteine and phenylalanine included. This entry keeps only the CDR3 DNA: 45 bases, framed from base 1. V trim: 0 bases; J trim: 5 bases; unmatched bases: 9. The TCR was taken from an adult who was a healthcare worker with PCR-confirmed SARS-CoV-2 infection or an uninfected control (not recorded which). Sequenced: whole blood. This chain joins TRBV20-1 to TRBJ2-7; 8 junctional bases match TRBD1. The nucleotide sequence reads as follows: TGCAGTGCTAGAGATCGAGGCAGGGGGCTCGACGAGCAGTACTTC. It translates as CSARDRGRGLDEQYF.